This TCR beta chain was sequenced during a study of blood T cell repertoires in COVID-19. The wider study: T cells, B-cell-depleted T cells, or PBMCs provided the cDNA or gDNA that served as material.

Original handling: Amplification with reference gene primers provided the estimates of nucleated cell counts. The repertoire was sequenced with immunoSEQ multiplex PCR; TCRdb's copy has only in-frame clones and lacks some. V, J and clone size are those of that table, while D and trimming were read from the DNA. This table holds around 70,000 clones, under 85% found once. Sequenced material: peripheral blood. The TCR was taken from a man aged 70 or older with acute or convalescent COVID-19.

CDR3 sequence: CASSLARNTEAFF. The CDR3 bases are TGCGCCAGCAGCCTAGCTAGAAACACTGAAGCTTTCTTT. The rearrangement uses TRBV5-1 and TRBJ1-1, with D hard to call. The CDR3 spans 13 residues. V was shortened by 4 bases and J by 2 bases, with 9 bases between the two germline ends. The V gene's germline CDR1 is SGHRS and CDR2 YFSETQ.